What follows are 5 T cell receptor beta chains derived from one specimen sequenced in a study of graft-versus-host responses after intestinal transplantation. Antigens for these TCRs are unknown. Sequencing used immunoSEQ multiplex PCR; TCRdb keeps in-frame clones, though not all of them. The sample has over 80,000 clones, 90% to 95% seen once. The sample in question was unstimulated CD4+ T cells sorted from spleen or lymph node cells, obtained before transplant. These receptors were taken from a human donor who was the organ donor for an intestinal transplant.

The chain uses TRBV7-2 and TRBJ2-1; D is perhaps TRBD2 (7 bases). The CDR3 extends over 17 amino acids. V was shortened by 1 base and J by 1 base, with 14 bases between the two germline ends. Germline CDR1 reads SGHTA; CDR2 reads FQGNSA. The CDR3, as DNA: TGTGCCAGCAGCTTAGTAAAGGGGGGGCCTTCCTACAATGAGCAGTTCTTC. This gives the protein CASSLVKGGPSYNEQFF.

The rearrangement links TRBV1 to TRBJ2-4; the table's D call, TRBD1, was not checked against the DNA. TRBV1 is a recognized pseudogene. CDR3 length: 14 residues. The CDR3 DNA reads TGCACCAGCAGCCCTCAACAGAGACCAAACATTCAGTACTTC. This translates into CTSSPQQRPNIQYF.

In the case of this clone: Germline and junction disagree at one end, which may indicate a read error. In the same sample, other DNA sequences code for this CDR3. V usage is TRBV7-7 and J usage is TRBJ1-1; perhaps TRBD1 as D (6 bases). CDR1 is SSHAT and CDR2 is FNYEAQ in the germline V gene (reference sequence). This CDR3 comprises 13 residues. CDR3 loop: CASSLGQNTEAFF. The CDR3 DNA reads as TGTGCTAGCAGCTTGGGACAGAACACTGAAGCTTTCTTT. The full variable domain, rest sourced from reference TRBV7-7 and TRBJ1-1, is GAGVSQSPRYKVTKRGQDVTLRCDPISSHATLYWYQQALGQGPEFLTYFNYEAQPDKSGLPSDRFSAERPEGSISTLTIQRTEQRDSAMYRCASSLGQNTEAFFGQGTRLTVV.

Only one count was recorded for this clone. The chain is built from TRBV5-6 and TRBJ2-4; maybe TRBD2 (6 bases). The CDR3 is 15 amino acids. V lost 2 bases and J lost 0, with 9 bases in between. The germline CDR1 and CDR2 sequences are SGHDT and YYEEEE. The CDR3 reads CASSFRRGAKNIQYF. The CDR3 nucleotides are TGTGCCAGCAGCTTCAGGCGGGGAGCCAAAAACATTCAGTACTTC.

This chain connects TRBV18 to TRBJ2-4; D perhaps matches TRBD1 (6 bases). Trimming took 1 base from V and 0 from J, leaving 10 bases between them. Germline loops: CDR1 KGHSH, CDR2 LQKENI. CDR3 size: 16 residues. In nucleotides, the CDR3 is TGTGCCAGCTCACCACTCCGACAGGTAGCCAAAAACATTCAGTACTTC. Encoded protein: CASSPLRQVAKNIQYF.